This T cell receptor (beta chain) was sequenced in a study of T cell responses to AZD1222 COVID-19 vaccine. For the study at large: Second-dose timings of about 4 or about 12 weeks were pooled. Findings and caveats of the study: Sampling captured repertoires only after the peak T cell response.

Profiling relied on immunoSEQ multiplex PCR, and the TCRdb table lists in-frame clones only, not all of them. The sample lists 90,000 to 150,000 clones, 85% to 90% seen once, with 6% to 8% in the top ten. V lost 3 bases and J lost 4; bases outside the gene matches: 5. This CDR3 has 14 amino acids. Germline assignment: CDR1 KGHSH and CDR2 LQKENI. A remark on this clone: Antigen unknown.

The chain joins TRBV18 to TRBJ1-2; TRBD1 matches at 7 bases. The sequence came from an adult in good health. Sequenced material: peripheral blood, taken on day 0 of AZD1222 vaccination. The CDR3 region has the DNA TGTGCCAGCTCACCCGACAGGGTTAGCTATGGCTACACCTTC. Its translation is CASSPDRVSYGYTF.